Listed here are 2 T cell receptor beta chains from one sample, sequenced in a study of identical twins. One entry per CDR3 protein, called by TCRdb with MiXCR from the 5' RACE reads. The sample records about 1.7 million distinct CDR3 sequences, about 30% being singletons. Sequenced material: cord blood. These receptors originate from a newborn girl in good health.

The sample holds a few counts of this clonotype. V is TRBV7-9 and J is TRBJ1-4; D is perhaps TRBD1 (5 bases). The CDR3 totals 15 residues. Germline-derived CDR1 and CDR2 are SEHNR and FQNEAQ (reference sequence). V lost 5 bases and J lost 1, with 11 bases in between. The CDR3 bases are TGTGCCAGCAGCCGGGACGGAAGAACTAATGAAAAACTGTTTTTT. Residues: CASSRDGRTNEKLFF.

The table lists this clonotype with a few counts. DNA of the CDR3: TGTGCCAGCAGCCATGCTAGCGGGAGGGCCCAGTTCTTC. It translates to CASSHASGRAQFF. V usage is TRBV3-1 and J usage is TRBJ2-1; 12 bases agree with TRBD2. After removal of 3 bases from V and 13 bases from J, the junction contained 4 bases not matched to a gene. The germline V gene encodes CDR1 LGHDT and CDR2 YNNKEL (reference sequence). The CDR3 loop spans 13 amino acids.